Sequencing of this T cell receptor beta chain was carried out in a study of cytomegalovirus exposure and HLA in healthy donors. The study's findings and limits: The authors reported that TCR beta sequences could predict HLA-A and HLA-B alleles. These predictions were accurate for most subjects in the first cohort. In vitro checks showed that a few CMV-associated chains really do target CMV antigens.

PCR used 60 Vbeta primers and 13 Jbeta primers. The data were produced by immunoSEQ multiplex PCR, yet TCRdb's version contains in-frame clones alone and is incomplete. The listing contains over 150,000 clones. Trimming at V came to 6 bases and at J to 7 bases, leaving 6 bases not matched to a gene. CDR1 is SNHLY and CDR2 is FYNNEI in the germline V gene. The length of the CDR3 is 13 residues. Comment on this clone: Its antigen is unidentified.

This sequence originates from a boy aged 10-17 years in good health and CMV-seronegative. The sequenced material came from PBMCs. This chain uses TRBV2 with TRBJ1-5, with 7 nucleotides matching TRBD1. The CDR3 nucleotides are TGTGCCAGCAGGAGACAGGGCGGGCAGCCCCAGCATTTT. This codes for CASRRQGGQPQHF.